A selection of T cell receptor beta chains follows, all from one sample in a study of blood T cell repertoires in COVID-19. Method: immunoSEQ multiplex PCR; TCRdb's copy keeps in-frame clones and lacks some. This table has 110,000 to 150,000 clones, less than 85% appearing once. Material for sequencing was peripheral blood. The source of these receptors is a woman aged 80 or older in a cohort sampled during active or convalescent COVID-19. Both conserved end residues are part of each CDR3. A D gene is named only where the DNA matches it firmly. Clone size is not always given. Where it is, it says once, few, many or a class for expanded clones.

d_gene: .
v_gene: TRBV12-1
abundance: .
j_gene: TRBJ2-5
CDR3aa: CASSFAPRQETKTQYF
CDR3nt: TGTGCCAGCAGCTTTGCCCCTCGACAGGAGACAAAGACCCAGTACTTC

d_gene: .
v_gene: TRBV18
abundance: .
j_gene: TRBJ2-5
CDR3aa: CASSPLRGNQETQYF
CDR3nt: TGTGCCAGCTCACCGCTCCGGGGGAACCAAGAGACCCAGTACTTC

d_gene: TRBD2
v_gene: TRBV19
abundance: once
j_gene: TRBJ2-2
CDR3aa: CASRPGLAGGRNTGELFF
CDR3nt: TGTGCCAGTAGACCGGGACTAGCGGGGGGGCGTAACACCGGGGAGCTGTTTTTT

d_gene: TRBD1
v_gene: TRBV5-4
abundance: .
j_gene: TRBJ1-2
CDR3aa: CASSFPGQGSLRYTF
CDR3nt: TGTGCCAGCAGCTTCCCGGGACAGGGAAGCTTGAGATACACCTTC

d_gene: .
v_gene: TRBV5-1
abundance: .
j_gene: TRBJ1-4
CDR3aa: CASSYIPTNEKLFF
CDR3nt: TGCGCCAGCAGCTATATTCCAACTAATGAAAAACTGTTTTTT

d_gene: TRBD1
v_gene: TRBV12-3/TRBV12-4
abundance: .
j_gene: TRBJ1-2
CDR3aa: CASSPDRVVGYTF
CDR3nt: TGTGCCAGCAGCCCTGACAGGGTGGTTGGCTACACCTTC

d_gene: .
v_gene: TRBV28
abundance: .
j_gene: TRBJ1-2
CDR3aa: CASSLAGRRYGYTF
CDR3nt: TGTGCCAGCAGTTTGGCAGGGCGCCGGTATGGCTACACCTTC

d_gene: .
v_gene: TRBV11-2
abundance: once
j_gene: TRBJ2-2
CDR3aa: CASSWNRDNTGELFF
CDR3nt: TGTGCCAGCAGCTGGAACAGGGACAACACCGGGGAGCTGTTTTTT

d_gene: .
v_gene: TRBV5-4
abundance: .
j_gene: TRBJ1-2
CDR3aa: CASSLSRTTYGYTF
CDR3nt: TGTGCCAGCAGCTTGTCCCGGACAACCTATGGCTACACCTTC

d_gene: TRBD2
v_gene: TRBV2
abundance: .
j_gene: TRBJ2-7
CDR3aa: CATNPTSGYEQYF
CDR3nt: TGTGCCACCAACCCGACTAGCGGGTACGAGCAGTACTTC

d_gene: TRBD1
v_gene: TRBV11-2
abundance: .
j_gene: TRBJ1-2
CDR3aa: CASSLVGRGYYGYTF
CDR3nt: TGTGCCAGCAGCTTAGTGGGCAGGGGGTACTATGGCTACACCTTC

d_gene: .
v_gene: TRBV28
abundance: .
j_gene: TRBJ2-5
CDR3aa: CASSLSYSQETQYF
CDR3nt: TGTGCCAGCAGTTTATCGTACAGTCAAGAGACCCAGTACTTC

d_gene: TRBD1
v_gene: TRBV7-9
abundance: .
j_gene: TRBJ1-2
CDR3aa: CASSPGTGSNYGYTF
CDR3nt: TGTGCCAGCAGCCCGGGGACAGGGTCTAACTATGGCTACACCTTC

d_gene: .
v_gene: TRBV4-1
abundance: .
j_gene: TRBJ1-4
CDR3aa: CASSQGSGLNNEKLFF
CDR3nt: TGCGCCAGCAGCCAAGGTTCAGGGCTCAACAATGAAAAACTGTTTTTT